Listed below are T cell receptor beta chains from one sample, sequenced in a study of cytomegalovirus exposure and HLA in healthy donors. TCRdb's table, derived via immunoSEQ multiplex PCR, lists solely in-frame clones and lacks some. The sample has roughly 200,000 clones; about 69% are singletons. Sequencing was performed on PBMCs. These TCRs come from a male donor in good health and CMV-seronegative. CDR3s include the opening cysteine and the closing phenylalanine or tryptophan. The order of the fields is clone size, J gene, V gene, D gene, CDR3 DNA, CDR3 protein. D genes are given only for firm matches. A row's size may be missing; if present it is once, few, many or a size class.

clone size: NA
J gene: TRBJ1-5
V gene: TRBV6-5
D gene: NA
CDR3 DNA: TGTGCCAGCAGTTACGATTCGGGGGTTCAGCCCCAGCATTTT
CDR3 protein: CASSYDSGVQPQHF

clone size: NA
J gene: TRBJ1-6
V gene: TRBV7-9
D gene: NA
CDR3 DNA: TGTTCCAGCAGCCCTACAGGGTTTGATAATTCACCCCTCCACTTT
CDR3 protein: CSSSPTGFDNSPLHF

clone size: NA
J gene: TRBJ2-1
V gene: TRBV11-3
D gene: NA
CDR3 DNA: TGTGCCAGCAGCTTAGATCTCGGCGTAGGGGTAAGCAATGAGCAGTTCTTC
CDR3 protein: CASSLDLGVGVSNEQFF

clone size: NA
J gene: TRBJ2-1
V gene: TRBV7-3
D gene: NA
CDR3 DNA: TGTGCCAGCAGCCCGCTTATGGGGGGTGAGCAGTTCTTC
CDR3 protein: CASSPLMGGEQFF

clone size: NA
J gene: TRBJ2-1
V gene: TRBV4-1
D gene: TRBD2
CDR3 DNA: TGCGCCAGCACCCCCAGGGAGGGCTCCTACAATGAGCAGTTCTTC
CDR3 protein: CASTPREGSYNEQFF

clone size: NA
J gene: TRBJ2-1
V gene: TRBV20-1
D gene: NA
CDR3 DNA: TGCAGTGCTAGCGGGTACAATGAGCAGTTCTTC
CDR3 protein: CSASGYNEQFF

clone size: NA
J gene: TRBJ2-7
V gene: TRBV6-6
D gene: TRBD1
CDR3 DNA: TGTGCCAGCAGTACGGGACAGGTCCCCTACGAGCAGTACTTC
CDR3 protein: CASSTGQVPYEQYF

clone size: NA
J gene: TRBJ1-5
V gene: TRBV15
D gene: NA
CDR3 DNA: TGTGCCACCAGCAGAGATTTAGTTGGGGCGCTCGATCAGCCCCAGCATTTT
CDR3 protein: CATSRDLVGALDQPQHF

clone size: once
J gene: TRBJ1-4
V gene: TRBV28
D gene: TRBD1
CDR3 DNA: TGTGCCAGCAGTTTATATGCAGGGGGCGGCGCTGAAAAACTGTTTTTT
CDR3 protein: CASSLYAGGGAEKLFF

clone size: NA
J gene: TRBJ2-5
V gene: TRBV5-1
D gene: NA
CDR3 DNA: TGCGCCAGCAGCTCGCACAGGGTTGAGACCCAGTACTTC
CDR3 protein: CASSSHRVETQYF

clone size: NA
J gene: TRBJ2-5
V gene: TRBV5-6
D gene: NA
CDR3 DNA: TGTGCCAGCAGCTTTGGCGGACAAGAGACCCAGTACTTC
CDR3 protein: CASSFGGQETQYF

clone size: NA
J gene: TRBJ2-4
V gene: TRBV9
D gene: TRBD2
CDR3 DNA: TGTGCCAGCTCTAGCGGGAGTGAGAACATTCAGTACTTC
CDR3 protein: CASSSGSENIQYF

clone size: NA
J gene: TRBJ2-3
V gene: TRBV6-1
D gene: NA
CDR3 DNA: TGTGCCAGCAGTGAAGCTTACAGCAGCACAGATACGCAGTATTTT
CDR3 protein: CASSEAYSSTDTQYF

clone size: NA
J gene: TRBJ1-1
V gene: TRBV6-1
D gene: NA
CDR3 DNA: TGTGCCAGCAGTGACGGTAGGGAGTTCACTGAAGCTTTCTTT
CDR3 protein: CASSDGREFTEAFF

clone size: NA
J gene: TRBJ2-6
V gene: TRBV27
D gene: NA
CDR3 DNA: TGTGCCAGCAGTTTCTGGGGGGGCTCCGGGGCCAACGTCCTGACTTTC
CDR3 protein: CASSFWGGSGANVLTF

clone size: NA
J gene: TRBJ1-6
V gene: TRBV5-4
D gene: NA
CDR3 DNA: TGTGCCAGCAGCTTCCAAATTTATAATTCACCCCTCCACTTT
CDR3 protein: CASSFQIYNSPLHF